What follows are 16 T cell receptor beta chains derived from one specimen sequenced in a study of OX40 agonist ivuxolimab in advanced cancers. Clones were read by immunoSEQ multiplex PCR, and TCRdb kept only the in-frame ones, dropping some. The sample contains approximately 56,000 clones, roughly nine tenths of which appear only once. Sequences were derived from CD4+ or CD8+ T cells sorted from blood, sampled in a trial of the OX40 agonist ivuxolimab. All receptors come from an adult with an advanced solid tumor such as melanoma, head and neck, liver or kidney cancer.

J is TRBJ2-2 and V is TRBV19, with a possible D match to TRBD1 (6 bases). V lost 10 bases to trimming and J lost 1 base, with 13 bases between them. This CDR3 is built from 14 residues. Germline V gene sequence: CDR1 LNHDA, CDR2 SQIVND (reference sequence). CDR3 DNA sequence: TGTGCCATCTCCCCGGGACAGAACACCGGGGAGCTGTTTTTT. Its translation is CAISPGQNTGELFF.

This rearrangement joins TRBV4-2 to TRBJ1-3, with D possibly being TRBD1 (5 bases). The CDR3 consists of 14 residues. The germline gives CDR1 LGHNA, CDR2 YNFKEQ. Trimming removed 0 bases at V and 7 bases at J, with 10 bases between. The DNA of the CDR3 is TGTGCCAGCAGCCAAGAAAGGGACGCCAACACCATATATTTT. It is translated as CASSQERDANTIYF.

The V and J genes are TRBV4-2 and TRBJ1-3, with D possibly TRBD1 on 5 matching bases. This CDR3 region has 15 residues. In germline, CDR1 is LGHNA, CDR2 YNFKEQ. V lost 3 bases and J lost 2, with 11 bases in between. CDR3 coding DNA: TGTGCCAGCAGCCACTCAGGGACTGCTGGAAACACCATATATTTT. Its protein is CASSHSGTAGNTIYF.

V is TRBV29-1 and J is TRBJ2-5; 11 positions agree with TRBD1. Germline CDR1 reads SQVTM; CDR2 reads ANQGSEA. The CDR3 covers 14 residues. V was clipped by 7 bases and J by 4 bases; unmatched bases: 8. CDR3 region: CSGNGQGAGETQYF. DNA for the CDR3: TGCAGCGGGAATGGACAGGGGGCAGGAGAGACCCAGTACTTC.

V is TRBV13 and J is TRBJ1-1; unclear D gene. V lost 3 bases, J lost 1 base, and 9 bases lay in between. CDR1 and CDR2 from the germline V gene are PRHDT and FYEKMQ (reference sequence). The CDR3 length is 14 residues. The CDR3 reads CASSFSSGNTEAFF. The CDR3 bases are TGTGCCAGCAGCTTCAGTTCCGGGAACACTGAAGCTTTCTTT. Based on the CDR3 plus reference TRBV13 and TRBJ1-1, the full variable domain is AAGVIQSPRHLIKEKRETATLKCYPIPRHDTVYWYQQGPGQDPQFLISFYEKMQSDKGSIPDRFSAQQFSDYHSELNMSSLELGDSALYFCASSFSSGNTEAFFGQGTRLTVV.

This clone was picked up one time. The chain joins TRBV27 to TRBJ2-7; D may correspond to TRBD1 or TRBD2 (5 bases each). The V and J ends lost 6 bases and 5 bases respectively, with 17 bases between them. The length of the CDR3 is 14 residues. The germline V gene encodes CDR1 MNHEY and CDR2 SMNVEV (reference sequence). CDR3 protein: CASSTGTEVHEQYF. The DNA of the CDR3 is TGTGCCAGCAGCACCGGGACGGAGGTCCACGAGCAGTACTTC.

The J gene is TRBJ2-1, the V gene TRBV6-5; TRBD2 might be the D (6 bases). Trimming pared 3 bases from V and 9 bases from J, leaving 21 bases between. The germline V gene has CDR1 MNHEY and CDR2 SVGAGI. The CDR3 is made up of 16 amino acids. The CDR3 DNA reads TGTGCCAGCAGTTATGTCTCCGGGGCCCTGGGAGGTGAGCAGTTCTTC. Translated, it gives CASSYVSGALGGEQFF.

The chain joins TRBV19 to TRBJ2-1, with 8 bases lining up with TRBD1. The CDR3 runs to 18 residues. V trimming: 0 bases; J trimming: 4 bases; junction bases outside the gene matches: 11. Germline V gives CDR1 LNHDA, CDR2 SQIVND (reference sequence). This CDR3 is CASSIDLSGTGIYNEQFF. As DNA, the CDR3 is TGTGCCAGTAGTATAGATTTATCCGGGACAGGAATTTACAATGAGCAGTTCTTC.

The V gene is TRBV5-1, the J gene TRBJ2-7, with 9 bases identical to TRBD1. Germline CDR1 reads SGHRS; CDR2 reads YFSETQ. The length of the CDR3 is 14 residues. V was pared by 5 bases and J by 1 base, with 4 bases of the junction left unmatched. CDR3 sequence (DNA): TGCGCCAGCAGTCCCGGACAGGGGTCCTACGAGCAGTACTTC. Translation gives CASSPGQGSYEQYF.

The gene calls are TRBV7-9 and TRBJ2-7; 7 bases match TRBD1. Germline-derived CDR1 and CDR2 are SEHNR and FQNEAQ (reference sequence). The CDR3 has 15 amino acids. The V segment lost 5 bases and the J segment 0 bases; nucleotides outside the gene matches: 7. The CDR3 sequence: CASSPVTGLSYEQYF. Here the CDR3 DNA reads TGTGCCAGCAGCCCGGTGACAGGGCTCTCCTACGAGCAGTACTTC.

The CDR3 DNA is TGTGCCATCAGAGTTAGGACAGGGTCAGACGCTTATGGCTACACCTTC. It encodes CAIRVRTGSDAYGYTF. The chain combines TRBV10-3 with TRBJ1-2; 8 bases line up with TRBD1. The length of the CDR3 is 16 residues. Losses at the gene ends were 6 bases for V and 5 bases for J; bases not matched to a gene: 14. Germline loops: CDR1 ENHRY, CDR2 SYGVKD.

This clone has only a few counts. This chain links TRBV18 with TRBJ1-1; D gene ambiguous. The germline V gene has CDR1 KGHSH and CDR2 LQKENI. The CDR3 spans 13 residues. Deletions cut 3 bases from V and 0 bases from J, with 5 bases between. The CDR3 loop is CASSPTVNTEAFF. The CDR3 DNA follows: TGTGCCAGCTCACCGACGGTGAACACTGAAGCTTTCTTT.

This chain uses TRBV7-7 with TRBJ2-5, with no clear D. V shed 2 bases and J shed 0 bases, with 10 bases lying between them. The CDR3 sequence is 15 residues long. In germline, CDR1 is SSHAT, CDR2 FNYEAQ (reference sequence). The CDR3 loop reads CASSLSKGHQETQYF. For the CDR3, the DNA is TGTGCCAGCAGCTTATCCAAAGGGCACCAAGAGACCCAGTACTTC.

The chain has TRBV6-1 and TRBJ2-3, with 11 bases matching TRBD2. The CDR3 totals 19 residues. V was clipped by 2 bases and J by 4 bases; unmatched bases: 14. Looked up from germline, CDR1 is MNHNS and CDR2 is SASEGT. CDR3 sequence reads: CASSELQGLAGGLADTQYF. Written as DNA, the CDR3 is TGTGCCAGCAGTGAACTCCAGGGATTAGCGGGGGGGCTAGCAGATACGCAGTATTTT.

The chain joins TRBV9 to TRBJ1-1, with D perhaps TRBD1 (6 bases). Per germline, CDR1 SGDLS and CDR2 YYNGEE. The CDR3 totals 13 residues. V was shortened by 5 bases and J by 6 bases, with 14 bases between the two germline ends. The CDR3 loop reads CASSDLQGPEAFF. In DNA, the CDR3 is TGTGCCAGCAGTGACCTACAGGGCCCTGAAGCTTTCTTT.

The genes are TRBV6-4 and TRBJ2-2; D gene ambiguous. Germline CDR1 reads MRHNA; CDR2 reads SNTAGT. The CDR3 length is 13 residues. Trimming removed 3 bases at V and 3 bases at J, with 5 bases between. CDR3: CASSESDTGELFF. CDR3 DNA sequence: TGTGCCAGCAGTGAATCGGACACCGGGGAGCTGTTTTTT.